The 20 T cell receptor beta chains given below trace back to one sample, sequenced in a study of cytomegalovirus exposure and HLA in healthy donors. PCR was performed using 60 Vbeta and 13 Jbeta primers. This table comes from immunoSEQ multiplex PCR, and its TCRdb copy is limited to in-frame clones, with some not included. The data hold some 170,000 clones, with about four fifths observed a single time. Sequencing input: PBMCs. The receptor set was obtained from a woman aged 45 to 65 in good health and CMV-seronegative.

V usage is TRBV7-8 and J usage is TRBJ2-3; the match to TRBD2 covers 11 bases. The CDR3 is made up of 18 amino acids. Germline CDR1 is SGHVS and CDR2 is FQNEAQ. V shed 2 bases and J 0 bases; nucleotides not matched to a gene: 7. CDR3 protein: CASSLFRTSGGSTDTQYF. The CDR3, as DNA: TGTGCCAGCAGCTTATTTCGCACTAGCGGGGGCAGCACAGATACGCAGTATTTT.

The chain uses TRBV30 and TRBJ1-1; D call uncertain. Germline V gene lookup returns CDR1 GTSNPN and CDR2 SVGIG (reference sequence). Deletions cut 4 bases from V and 0 bases from J, with 9 bases between. The length of the CDR3 is 13 residues. The CDR3 loop is CAWNGGLNTEAFF. DNA of the CDR3: TGTGCCTGGAACGGAGGACTGAACACTGAAGCTTTCTTT. The full variable domain, completed using reference TRBV30 and TRBJ1-1, is SQTIHQWPATLVQPVGSPLSLECTVEGTSNPNLYWYRQAAGRGLQLLFYSVGIGQISSEVPQNLSASRPQDRQFILSSKKLLLSDSGFYLCAWNGGLNTEAFFGQGTRLTVV.

This CDR3 reads CSAVYNEQFF. In nucleotides, the CDR3 is TGCAGTGCCGTTTACAATGAGCAGTTCTTC. The V gene is TRBV20-1, the J gene TRBJ2-1, with D hard to call. Germline lookup yields CDR1 DFQATT and CDR2 SNEGSKA (reference sequence). The CDR3 spans 10 residues. Trimming took off 6 bases at V and 4 bases at J, with 4 bases between the two ends.

The sample holds a few counts of this clone. The chain combines TRBV5-4 with TRBJ2-5, with D possibly matching TRBD2 (6 bases). The germline CDR1 and CDR2 sequences are SGHNT and YYREEE (reference sequence). There are 13 residues in the CDR3. V shed 5 bases and J shed 5 bases, with 13 bases lying between them. In DNA form, the CDR3 reads TGTGCCAGCAGTACCTACGGGGGTGAGACCCAGTACTTC. Translated, it gives CASSTYGGETQYF.

Points on this clone: This sample also contains other DNA sequences that code for the same CDR3. This chain joins TRBV7-2 and TRBJ1-1; D possibly corresponds to TRBD1 (6 bases). This CDR3 contains 14 residues. Between the trimmed V and J ends, which lost 5 bases and 6 bases, there was a span of 16 bases. Germline CDR1 is SGHTA and CDR2 is FQGNSA. In nucleotides, the CDR3 is TGTGCCAGCAGCCCCGCAGGGGCAGGCGCTGAAGCTTTCTTT. Translation gives CASSPAGAGAEAFF.

The J gene is TRBJ1-5, the V gene TRBV28; D not certain. CDR3 size: 17 residues. The germline V gene encodes CDR1 MDHEN and CDR2 SYDVKM. Trimming stripped 6 bases from V and 3 bases from J, with 21 bases between. The CDR3 spells CASSQNRAPRDNQPQHF. The CDR3 DNA is TGTGCCAGCAGCCAAAATCGGGCCCCTCGGGACAATCAGCCCCAGCATTTT.

The V and J genes are TRBV15 and TRBJ1-2; the D is unclear. CDR1 is LNHNV and CDR2 is YYDKDF in the germline V gene (reference sequence). Trimming shortened V by 6 bases and J by 4 bases, and 12 bases separated the two germline ends. The CDR3 has 13 amino acids. The CDR3 reads CATRVGGSYGYTF. DNA for the CDR3: TGTGCCACCAGAGTGGGAGGGTCCTATGGCTACACCTTC.

This clone was counted many times. The chain carries TRBV5-4 and TRBJ2-3, with 8 bases aligning to TRBD2. Losses at the gene ends were 0 bases for V and 5 bases for J; bases not matched to a gene: 2. The germline CDR1 and CDR2 sequences are SGHNT and YYREEE (reference sequence). The CDR3 extends over 14 amino acids. CDR3: CASSLAGGRDTQYF. The DNA of the CDR3 is TGTGCCAGCAGCTTGGCGGGGGGGAGAGATACGCAGTATTTT.

V usage is TRBV15 and J usage is TRBJ2-7; D is ambiguous. V dropped 3 bases and J dropped 11 bases, with 14 bases sitting between them. The germline gives CDR1 LNHNV, CDR2 YYDKDF (reference sequence). CDR3 length equals 12 residues. CDR3 in amino acids: CATSRDGSREYF. The CDR3 DNA follows: TGTGCCACCAGCAGGGATGGCAGCCGGGAGTACTTC.

This chain joins TRBV5-1 and TRBJ1-2, with 8 bases lining up with TRBD1. The germline V gene has CDR1 SGHRS and CDR2 YFSETQ. This CDR3 is 14 amino acids long. V dropped 4 bases and J dropped 4; count of bases not matched to a gene: 6. The CDR3 spells CASSPGGQGYGYTF. CDR3 nucleotide sequence: TGCGCCAGCAGCCCGGGAGGACAGGGCTATGGCTACACCTTC.

J is TRBJ1-2 and V is TRBV6-6, with TRBD1 as a possible D gene (5 bases). Germline V gene sequence: CDR1 MNHNY, CDR2 SVGAGI (reference sequence). CDR3 length: 16 amino acids. Trimming pared 2 bases from V and 4 bases from J, leaving 17 bases between. CDR3 loop: CASSYTGGIGSYGYTF. CDR3 in DNA: TGTGCCAGCAGTTACACGGGGGGGATTGGGAGCTATGGCTACACCTTC.

This clone was found a few times. The chain recombines TRBV7-2 with TRBJ2-5; the match to TRBD1 covers 8 bases. The CDR3 loop spans 16 amino acids. Looked up from germline, CDR1 is SGHTA and CDR2 is FQGNSA. The junction had 13 bases not matched to a gene; V was cut back by 5 bases and J by 5 bases. The CDR3: CASSLDRTGRFETQYF. The CDR3 region has the DNA TGTGCCAGCAGCCTCGATAGGACAGGGAGGTTTGAGACCCAGTACTTC.

The rearrangement links TRBV7-2 to TRBJ2-3; D not certain. Trimming left V 2 bases short and J 0 bases short, with 6 bases between. There are 14 residues in the CDR3. Germline V gene lookup returns CDR1 SGHTA and CDR2 FQGNSA. CDR3 in amino acids: CASSLSGSTDTQYF. Here the CDR3 DNA reads TGTGCCAGCAGCTTATCCGGGAGCACAGATACGCAGTATTTT.

This clone was counted only a few times. In DNA form, the CDR3 reads TGTGCCAGCAGTTATTTTATCATCTCGGCGGGGAACACTGAAGCTTTCTTT. This codes for CASSYFIISAGNTEAFF. V usage is TRBV2 and J usage is TRBJ1-1; D ambiguous. This CDR3 has 17 amino acids. V dropped 5 bases and J dropped 1 base, with 20 bases sitting between them. Germline V lookup: CDR1 SNHLY, CDR2 FYNNEI.

J is TRBJ2-6 and V is TRBV28; 9 bases are shared with TRBD1. V shed 5 bases and J 0 bases; nucleotides not matched to a gene: 11. Germline assignment: CDR1 MDHEN and CDR2 SYDVKM. The CDR3 runs 19 residues. CDR3 nucleotide sequence: TGTGCCAGCAGTCCGACTTTGGACAGGGGAAGCTCTGGGGCCAACGTCCTGACTTTC. Translated: CASSPTLDRGSSGANVLTF.

The J gene is TRBJ1-2, the V gene TRBV27, with D unclear. The V and J ends lost 7 bases and 3 bases respectively, with 18 bases between them. This CDR3 is built from 15 residues. The germline gives CDR1 MNHEY, CDR2 SMNVEV (reference sequence). The CDR3 region has the DNA TGTGCCAGCACTCCCTCCCCCGACACGGACTATGGCTACACCTTC. Translating gives CASTPSPDTDYGYTF.

The CDR3, as DNA: TGTGCCAGCTCACCCAAGACAGTCAGCCGGGACACCATATATTTT. Protein product: CASSPKTVSRDTIYF. The chain has TRBV18 and TRBJ1-3, with D perhaps TRBD1 (5 bases). The CDR3 loop spans 15 amino acids. CDR1 and CDR2 (germline): KGHSH, LQKENI. V lost 3 bases and J 8 bases, leaving 17 bases between the germline ends.

As regards this clone: The identical CDR3 is also encoded by other nucleotide sequences in the sample. This rearrangement joins TRBV9 to TRBJ2-5, with D possibly being TRBD1 (5 bases). V dropped 4 bases and J dropped 2 bases, with 12 bases sitting between them. Per the germline V gene, CDR1 is SGDLS and CDR2 is YYNGEE. This CDR3 contains 14 residues. This chain's CDR3 is CASSPRTSQETQYF. Written as DNA, the CDR3 is TGTGCCAGCAGCCCCCGGACAAGTCAAGAGACCCAGTACTTC.

The J gene is TRBJ2-2, the V gene TRBV11-3; 7 bases agree with TRBD1. V lost 4 bases and J lost 2; bases outside the gene matches: 7. CDR3 length equals 16 residues. The germline V gene has CDR1 SGHNT and CDR2 YENEEA. The CDR3 nucleotides read TGTGCCAGCAGCTCCCGGACAGGAGTCAACACCGGGGAGCTGTTTTTT. Amino acid sequence: CASSSRTGVNTGELFF.

V is TRBV28 and J is TRBJ2-1; 7 positions agree with TRBD2. CDR1 is MDHEN and CDR2 is SYDVKM in the germline V gene. The CDR3 is 15 residues long. Trimming took 6 bases from V and 5 from J; bases not matched to a gene: 10. The CDR3: CASSPWRELDNEQFF. The DNA of the CDR3 is TGTGCCAGCAGCCCCTGGCGGGAGCTGGACAATGAGCAGTTCTTC.